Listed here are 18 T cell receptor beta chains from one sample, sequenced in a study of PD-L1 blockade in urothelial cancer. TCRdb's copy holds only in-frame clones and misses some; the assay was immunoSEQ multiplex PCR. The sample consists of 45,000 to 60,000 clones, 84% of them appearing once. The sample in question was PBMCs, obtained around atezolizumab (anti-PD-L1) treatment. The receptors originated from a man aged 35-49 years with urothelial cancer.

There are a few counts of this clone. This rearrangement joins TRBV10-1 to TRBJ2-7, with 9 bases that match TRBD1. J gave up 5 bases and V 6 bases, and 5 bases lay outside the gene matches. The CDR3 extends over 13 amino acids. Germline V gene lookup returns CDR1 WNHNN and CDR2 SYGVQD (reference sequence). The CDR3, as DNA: TGCGCCAGCAGAAGGGACAGGGAGCACGAGCAGTACTTC. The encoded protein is CASRRDREHEQYF.

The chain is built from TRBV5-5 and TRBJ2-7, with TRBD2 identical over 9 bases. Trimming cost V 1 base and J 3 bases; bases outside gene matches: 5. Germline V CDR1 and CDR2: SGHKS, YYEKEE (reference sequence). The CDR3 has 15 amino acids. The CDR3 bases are TGTGCCAGCAGCTTGACCGGGACTAGCCTCTACGAGCAGTACTTC. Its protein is CASSLTGTSLYEQYF.

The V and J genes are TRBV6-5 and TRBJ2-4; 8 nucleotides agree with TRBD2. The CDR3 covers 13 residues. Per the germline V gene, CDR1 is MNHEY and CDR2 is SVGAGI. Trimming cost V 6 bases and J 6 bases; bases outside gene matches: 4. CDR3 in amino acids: CASRRGATNIQYF. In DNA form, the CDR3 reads TGTGCCAGCAGGCGGGGGGCAACAAACATTCAGTACTTC.

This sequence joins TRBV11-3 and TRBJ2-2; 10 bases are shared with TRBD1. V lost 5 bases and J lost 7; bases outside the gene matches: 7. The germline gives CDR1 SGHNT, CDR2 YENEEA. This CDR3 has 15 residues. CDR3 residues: CASSGTGVGIGELFF. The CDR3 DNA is TGTGCCAGCAGCGGGACAGGGGTGGGGATCGGGGAGCTGTTTTTT.

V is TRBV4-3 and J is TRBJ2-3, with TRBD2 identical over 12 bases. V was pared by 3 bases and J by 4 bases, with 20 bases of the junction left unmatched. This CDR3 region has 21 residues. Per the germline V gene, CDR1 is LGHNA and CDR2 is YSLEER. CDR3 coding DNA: TGCGCCAGCAGCCACCCTCGGGAACTAGCGGGAGGAGGGCGGGTGGCAGATACGCAGTATTTT. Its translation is CASSHPRELAGGGRVADTQYF.

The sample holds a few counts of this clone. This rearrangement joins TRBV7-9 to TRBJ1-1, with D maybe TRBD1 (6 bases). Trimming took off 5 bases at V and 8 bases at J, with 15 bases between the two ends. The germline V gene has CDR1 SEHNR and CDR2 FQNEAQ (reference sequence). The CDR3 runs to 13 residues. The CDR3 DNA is TGTGCCAGCAGCGTGGCCGGGACATCGGAAGCTTTCTTT. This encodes CASSVAGTSEAFF. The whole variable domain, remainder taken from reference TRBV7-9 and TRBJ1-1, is DTGVSQNPRHKITKRGQNVTFRCDPISEHNRLYWYRQTLGQGPEFLTYFQNEAQLEKSRLLSDRFSAERPKGSFSTLEIQRTEQGDSAMYLCASSVAGTSEAFFGQGTRLTVV.

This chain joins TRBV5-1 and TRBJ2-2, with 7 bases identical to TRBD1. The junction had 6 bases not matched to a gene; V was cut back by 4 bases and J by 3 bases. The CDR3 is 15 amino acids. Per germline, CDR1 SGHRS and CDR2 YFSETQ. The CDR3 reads CASSHEGADTGELFF. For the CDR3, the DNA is TGCGCCAGCAGCCACGAGGGGGCAGACACCGGGGAGCTGTTTTTT.

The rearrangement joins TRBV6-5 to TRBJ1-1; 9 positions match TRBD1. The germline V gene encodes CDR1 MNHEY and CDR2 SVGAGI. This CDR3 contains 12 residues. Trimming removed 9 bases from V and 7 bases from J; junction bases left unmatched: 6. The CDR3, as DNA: TGTGCCAGTAATGGACAGGGGTTTGAAGCTTTCTTT. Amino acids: CASNGQGFEAFF.

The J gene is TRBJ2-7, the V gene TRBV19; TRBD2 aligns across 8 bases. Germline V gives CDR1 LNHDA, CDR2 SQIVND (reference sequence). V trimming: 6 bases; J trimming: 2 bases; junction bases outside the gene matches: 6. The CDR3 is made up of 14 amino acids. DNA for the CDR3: TGTGCCAGTAGCCCTAGCGGGCGGGCCTACGAGCAGTACTTC. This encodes CASSPSGRAYEQYF. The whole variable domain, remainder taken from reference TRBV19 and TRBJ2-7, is DGGITQSPKYLFRKEGQNVTLSCEQNLNHDAMYWYRQDPGQGLRLIYYSQIVNDFQKGDIAEGYSVSREKKESFPLTVTSAQKNPTAFYLCASSPSGRAYEQYFGPGTRLTVT.

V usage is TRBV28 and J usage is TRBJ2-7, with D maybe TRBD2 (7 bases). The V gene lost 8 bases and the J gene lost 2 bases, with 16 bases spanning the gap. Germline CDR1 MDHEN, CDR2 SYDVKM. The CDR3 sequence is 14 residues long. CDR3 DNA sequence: TGTGCCAGCTGGGGAGGGACACTACCCTACGAGCAGTACTTC. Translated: CASWGGTLPYEQYF.

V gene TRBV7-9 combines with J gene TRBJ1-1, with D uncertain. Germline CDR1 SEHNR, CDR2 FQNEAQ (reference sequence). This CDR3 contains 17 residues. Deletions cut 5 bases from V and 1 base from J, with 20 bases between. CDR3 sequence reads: CASSPTITKRGNTEAFF. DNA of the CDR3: TGTGCCAGCAGCCCGACGATCACAAAAAGAGGGAACACTGAAGCTTTCTTT.

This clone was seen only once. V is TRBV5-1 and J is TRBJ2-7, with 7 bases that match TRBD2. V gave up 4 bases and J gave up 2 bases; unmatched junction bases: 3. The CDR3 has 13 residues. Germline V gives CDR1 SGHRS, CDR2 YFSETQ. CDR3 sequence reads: CASSTGGAYEQYF. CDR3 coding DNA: TGCGCCAGCAGCACTGGGGGGGCCTACGAGCAGTACTTC.

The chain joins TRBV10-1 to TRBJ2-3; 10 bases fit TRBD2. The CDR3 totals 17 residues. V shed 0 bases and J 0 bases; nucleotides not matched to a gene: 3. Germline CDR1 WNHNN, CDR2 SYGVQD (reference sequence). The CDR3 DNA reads TGCGCCAGCAGTGAGTCAACTAGCGGGGCTAGCACAGATACGCAGTATTTT. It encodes CASSESTSGASTDTQYF.

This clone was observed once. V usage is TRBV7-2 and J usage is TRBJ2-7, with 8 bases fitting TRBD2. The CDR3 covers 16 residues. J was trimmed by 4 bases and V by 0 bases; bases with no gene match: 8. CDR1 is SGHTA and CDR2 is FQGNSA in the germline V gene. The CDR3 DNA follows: TGTGCCAGCAGCTTAGCTGGTAGCGGGATAAGTTACGAGCAGTACTTC. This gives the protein CASSLAGSGISYEQYF.

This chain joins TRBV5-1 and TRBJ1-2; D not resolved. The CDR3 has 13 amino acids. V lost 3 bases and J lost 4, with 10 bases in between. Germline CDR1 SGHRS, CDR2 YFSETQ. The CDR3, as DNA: TGCGCCAGCAGCTCCGACATAACCTATGGCTACACCTTC. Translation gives CASSSDITYGYTF.

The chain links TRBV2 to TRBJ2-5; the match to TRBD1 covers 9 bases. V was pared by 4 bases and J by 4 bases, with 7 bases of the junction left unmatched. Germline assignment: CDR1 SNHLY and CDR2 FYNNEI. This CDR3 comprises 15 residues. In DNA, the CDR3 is TGTGCCAGCAGTGGGGGGACAGGGCCGGGAGAGACCCAGTACTTC. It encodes CASSGGTGPGETQYF.

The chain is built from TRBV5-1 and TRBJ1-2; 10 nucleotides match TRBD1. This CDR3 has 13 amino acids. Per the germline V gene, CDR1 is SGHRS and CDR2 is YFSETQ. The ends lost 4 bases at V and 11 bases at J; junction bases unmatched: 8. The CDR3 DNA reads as TGCGCCAGCAGCGGGGGACAGGGGTTTGGGTACACCTTC. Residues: CASSGGQGFGYTF.

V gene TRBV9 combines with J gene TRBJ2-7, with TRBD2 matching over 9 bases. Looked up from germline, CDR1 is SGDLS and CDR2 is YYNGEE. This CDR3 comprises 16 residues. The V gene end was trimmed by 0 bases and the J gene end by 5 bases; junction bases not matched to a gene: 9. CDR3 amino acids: CASSVAGAGGVHEQYF. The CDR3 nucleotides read TGTGCCAGCAGCGTAGCTGGGGCGGGAGGGGTCCACGAGCAGTACTTC.